Reported below is one TCR beta chain. This sample stems from a study of OX40 agonist ivuxolimab in advanced cancers. The method was immunoSEQ multiplex PCR; TCRdb's version includes in-frame clones alone and lacks a portion of them. The sample holds around 90,000 clones; around 90% are singletons and the top ten take 7% to 8.5%. Germline values: CDR1 MNHNS, CDR2 SASEGT. This CDR3 is 13 amino acids long. Trimming shortened V by 6 bases and J by 0 bases, and 8 bases separated the two germline ends. This receptor was obtained from an adult with an advanced solid tumor such as melanoma, head and neck, liver or kidney cancer. Material: CD4+ or CD8+ T cells sorted from blood, obtained in a trial of the OX40 agonist ivuxolimab. The rearrangement joins TRBV6-1 to TRBJ1-1; D is uncertain. The DNA for the CDR3 is TGTGCCAGCAGGGGGATGTTGAACACTGAAGCTTTCTTT. Translating gives CASRGMLNTEAFF.